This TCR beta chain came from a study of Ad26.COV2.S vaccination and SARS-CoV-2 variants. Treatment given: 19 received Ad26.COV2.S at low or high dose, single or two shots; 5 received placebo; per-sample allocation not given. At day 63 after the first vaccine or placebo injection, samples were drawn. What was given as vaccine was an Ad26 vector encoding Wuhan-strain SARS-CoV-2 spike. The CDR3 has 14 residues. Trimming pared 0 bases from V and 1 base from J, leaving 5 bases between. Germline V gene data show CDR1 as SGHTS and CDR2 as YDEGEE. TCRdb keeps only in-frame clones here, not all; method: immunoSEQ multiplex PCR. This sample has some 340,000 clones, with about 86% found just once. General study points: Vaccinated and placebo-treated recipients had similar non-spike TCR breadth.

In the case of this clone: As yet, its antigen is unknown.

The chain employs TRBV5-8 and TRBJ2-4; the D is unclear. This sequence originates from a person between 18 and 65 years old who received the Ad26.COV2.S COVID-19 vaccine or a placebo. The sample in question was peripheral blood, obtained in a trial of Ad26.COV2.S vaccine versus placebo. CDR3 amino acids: CASSLGTAKNIQYF. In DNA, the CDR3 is TGTGCCAGCAGCTTGGGCACGGCCAAAAACATTCAGTACTTC.